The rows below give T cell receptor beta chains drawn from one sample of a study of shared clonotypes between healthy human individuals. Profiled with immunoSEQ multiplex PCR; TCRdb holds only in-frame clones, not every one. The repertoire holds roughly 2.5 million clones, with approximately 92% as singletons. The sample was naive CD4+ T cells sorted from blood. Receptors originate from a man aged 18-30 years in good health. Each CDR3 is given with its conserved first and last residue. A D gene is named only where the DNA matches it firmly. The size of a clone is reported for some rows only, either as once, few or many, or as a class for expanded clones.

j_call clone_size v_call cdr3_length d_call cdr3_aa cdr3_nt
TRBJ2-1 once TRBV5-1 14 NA CASSLASANNEQFF TGCGCCAGCAGCTTGGCTAGCGCCAACAATGAGCAGTTCTTC
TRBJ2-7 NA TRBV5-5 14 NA CASSWAGGTYEQYF TGTGCCAGCAGCTGGGCAGGGGGGACCTACGAGCAGTACTTC
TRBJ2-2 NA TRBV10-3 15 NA CASGAGTTNTGELFF TGTGCCAGCGGAGCCGGGACAACGAACACCGGGGAGCTGTTTTTT
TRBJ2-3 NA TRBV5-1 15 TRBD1 CASSLEQGVTDTQYF TGCGCCAGCAGCTTGGAACAGGGGGTCACAGATACGCAGTATTTT
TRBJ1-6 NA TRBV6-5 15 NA CASSRGRDYNSPLHF TGTGCCAGCAGTCGAGGGAGAGACTATAATTCACCCCTCCACTTT
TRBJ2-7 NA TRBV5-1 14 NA CASSLGSLVGEQYF TGCGCCAGCAGCTTGGGCTCCCTGGTGGGTGAGCAGTACTTC
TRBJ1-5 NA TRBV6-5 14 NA CASSYVQGGQPQHF TGTGCCAGCAGTTACGTCCAGGGCGGGCAGCCCCAGCATTTT
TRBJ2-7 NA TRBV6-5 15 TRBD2 CASSTPSGSSYEQYF TGTGCCAGCAGCACCCCCAGCGGGAGCTCCTACGAGCAGTACTTC
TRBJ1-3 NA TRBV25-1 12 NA CASSEQGNTIYF TGTGCCAGCAGTGAACAGGGAAACACCATATATTTT
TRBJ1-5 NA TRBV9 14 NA CASSVGSGPQPQHF TGTGCCAGCAGCGTAGGTTCCGGGCCCCAGCCCCAGCATTTT
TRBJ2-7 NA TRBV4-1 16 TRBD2 CASSHPGGGSVYEQYF TGCGCCAGCAGCCACCCTGGCGGGGGGTCCGTCTACGAGCAGTACTTC
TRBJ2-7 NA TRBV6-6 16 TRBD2 CASSYWGREGSYEQYF TGTGCCAGCAGTTACTGGGGCAGGGAGGGCTCCTACGAGCAGTACTTC
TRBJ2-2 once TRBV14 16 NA CASSLRQPSRSGELFF TGTGCCAGCAGCCTACGACAGCCTAGTCGTTCCGGGGAGCTGTTTTTT
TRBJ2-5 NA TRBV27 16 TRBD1 CASSPGTGGSRETQYF TGTGCCAGCAGTCCTGGGACAGGGGGTAGTCGAGAGACCCAGTACTTC
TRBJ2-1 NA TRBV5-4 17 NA CASSFGGGTTNYNEQFF TGTGCCAGCAGCTTCGGTGGGGGAACTACAAACTACAATGAGCAGTTCTTC
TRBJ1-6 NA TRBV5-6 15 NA CASSLSVQGNSPLHF TGTGCCAGCAGCTTATCAGTACAGGGCAATTCACCCCTCCACTTT
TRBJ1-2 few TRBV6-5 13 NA CASSSGTQGGYTF TGTGCCAGCAGTTCCGGGACACAAGGAGGCTACACCTTC
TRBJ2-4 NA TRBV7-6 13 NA CASSKEGLDIQYF TGTGCCAGCAGCAAAGAAGGGTTGGACATTCAGTACTTC
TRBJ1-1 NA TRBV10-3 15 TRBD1 CAISTGATMNTEAFF TGTGCCATCAGTACAGGGGCGACTATGAACACTGAAGCTTTCTTT
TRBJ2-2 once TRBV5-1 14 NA CASSLVPETGELFF TGCGCCAGCAGCTTGGTACCAGAAACCGGGGAGCTGTTTTTT
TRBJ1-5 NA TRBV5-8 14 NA CASGAGGFNQPQHF TGTGCCAGCGGGGCTGGGGGGTTTAATCAGCCCCAGCATTTT
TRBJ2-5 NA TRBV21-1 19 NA CASSKGGDSPAGVGETQYF TGTGCCAGCAGCAAAGGTGGCGATTCGCCCGCGGGGGTTGGAGAGACCCAGTACTTC
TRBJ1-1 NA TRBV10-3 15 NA CAISESPGSNTEAFF TGTGCCATCAGTGAGTCTCCGGGGTCAAACACTGAAGCTTTCTTT
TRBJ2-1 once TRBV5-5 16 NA CASSWAPGLGLDEQFF TGTGCCAGCAGCTGGGCCCCGGGACTGGGACTCGATGAGCAGTTCTTC
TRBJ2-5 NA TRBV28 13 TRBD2 CASGAGGLETQYF TGTGCCAGCGGGGCGGGGGGTCTAGAGACCCAGTACTTC
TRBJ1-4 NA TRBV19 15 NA CASSSYRRMEEKLFF TGTGCCAGTAGTTCCTACAGGAGAATGGAGGAAAAACTGTTTTTT
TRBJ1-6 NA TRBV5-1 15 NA CASSLDNSLISPLHF TGCGCCAGCAGCTTGGATAACAGCCTCATATCACCCCTCCACTTT